Presented here are 15 T cell receptor beta chains from one specimen sequenced in a study of cytomegalovirus exposure and HLA in healthy donors (dated 2017 in TCRdb). Libraries were built with the immunoSEQ multiplex PCR assay. The multiplex PCR relied on a mix of 60 forward primers for TCR Vbeta segments and 13 reverse primers for TCR Jbeta segments. TCRdb carries this immuneACCESS record with in-frame sequences only. Its versions omit some clonotypes, under half of them owing to an unresolved V gene in the studies checked, with the rest unexplained. This sample holds 90,000 to 130,000 clones; roughly three quarters were observed only once. About 6.8% of the sample lies in the top ten. The sequenced material came from PBMCs. All receptors come from a man aged 25-45 years in good health and CMV-seropositive.

The CDR3 reads CASKSRLGYGYTF. The CDR3 nucleotides read TGTGCCAGCAAATCGCGGCTGGGCTATGGCTACACCTTC. The chain uses TRBV2 and TRBJ1-2; D is undetermined. Germline V gives CDR1 SNHLY, CDR2 FYNNEI. This CDR3 contains 13 residues. The V end was cut by 7 bases, the J end by 4 bases, with 13 bases between.

This rearrangement joins TRBV11-1 to TRBJ2-1; D might be TRBD1 (6 bases). Germline assignment: CDR1 SGHAT and CDR2 FQDESV (reference sequence). This CDR3 contains 15 residues. Trimming stripped 1 base from V and 6 bases from J, with 13 bases between. CDR3 coding DNA: TGTGCCAGCAGCTTAGGCCAGGGGTGGATCAATGAGCAGTTCTTC. Protein product: CASSLGQGWINEQFF.

This clone was seen only a few times. This chain uses TRBV6-1 with TRBJ1-4; 7 bases are shared with TRBD1. The CDR3 is made up of 14 amino acids. CDR1 MNHNS and CDR2 SASEGT come from the germline V gene. Germline trimming cut 5 bases from V and 5 bases from J; bases unmatched to any gene: 5. CDR3 DNA sequence: TGTGCCAGCAGTTCAAGACAGGGCAATGAAAAACTGTTTTTT. Translation: CASSSRQGNEKLFF.

This clone was recorded a few times. The rearrangement links TRBV4-1 to TRBJ2-1, with D maybe TRBD2 (6 bases). Germline-derived CDR1 and CDR2 are MGHRA and YSYEKL. Trimming left V 0 bases short and J 15 bases short, with 21 bases between. The CDR3 sequence is 15 residues long. The CDR3 spells CASSQEGYPSVIGFF. The CDR3 DNA reads as TGCGCCAGCAGCCAAGAGGGGTACCCTAGCGTGATTGGGTTCTTC.

The chain links TRBV27 to TRBJ1-2; D call uncertain. Trimming removed 1 base at V and 7 bases at J, with 13 bases between. Germline CDR1 reads MNHEY; CDR2 reads SMNVEV (reference sequence). This CDR3 comprises 14 residues. Here the CDR3 reads CASSLWAGAGGYTF. The CDR3 nucleotides are TGTGCCAGCAGTTTATGGGCGGGTGCGGGTGGCTACACCTTC.

V gene TRBV5-4 combines with J gene TRBJ2-1, with D tentatively TRBD2 (6 bases). Trimming cost V 5 bases and J 6 bases, with 15 bases left between them. The CDR3 contains 14 residues. Germline V lookup: CDR1 SGHNT, CDR2 YYREEE (reference sequence). In DNA form, the CDR3 reads TGTGCCAGCAGACGCAGGGAGGTGGCCAATGAGCAGTTCTTC. It specifies CASRRREVANEQFF.

The chain uses TRBV27 and TRBJ2-7; D unclear. The V end was cut by 2 bases, the J end by 5 bases, with 13 bases between. This CDR3 is 14 amino acids long. The germline V gene encodes CDR1 MNHEY and CDR2 SMNVEV (reference sequence). CDR3 region: CASSLNDKVHEQYF. Here the CDR3 DNA reads TGTGCCAGCAGTTTAAATGACAAAGTACACGAGCAGTACTTC.

This clone was counted between two and nine times. The chain joins TRBV6-6 to TRBJ1-6; D is possibly TRBD1 (6 bases). From germline, CDR1 is MNHNY and CDR2 SVGAGI (reference sequence). The CDR3 is 16 amino acids. V was pared by 2 bases and J by 7 bases, with 15 bases between. The chain's CDR3 is CASSYDHRDSNSPLHF. The CDR3 bases are TGTGCCAGCAGTTACGACCACAGGGATTCCAATTCACCCCTCCACTTT.

CDR3 bases: TGTGCCAGTAGTATCGGGCAGGGGCCTAATTCACCCCTCCACTTT. The encoded protein is CASSIGQGPNSPLHF. The J gene is TRBJ1-6, the V gene TRBV19; possible D gene TRBD1, 6 bases. The CDR3 is made up of 15 amino acids. CDR1 and CDR2 (germline): LNHDA, SQIVND (reference sequence). Trimming pared 3 bases from V and 6 bases from J, leaving 12 bases between. Filled out from reference TRBV19 and TRBJ1-6, the complete variable domain reads DGGITQSPKYLFRKEGQNVTLSCEQNLNHDAMYWYRQDPGQGLRLIYYSQIVNDFQKGDIAEGYSVSREKKESFPLTVTSAQKNPTAFYLCASSIGQGPNSPLHFGNGTRLTVT.

This clone came up a few times. This sequence joins TRBV2 and TRBJ1-1; TRBD1 aligns across 7 bases. There are 13 residues in the CDR3. V lost 5 bases and J lost 8; bases outside the gene matches: 8. Germline CDR1 is SNHLY and CDR2 is FYNNEI. As DNA, the CDR3 is TGTGCCAGCAGTTTTACAGGGGACCAAGAAGCTTTCTTT. As protein: CASSFTGDQEAFF.

This clone appeared a few times. This chain joins TRBV21-1 and TRBJ2-1; the table names TRBD2, a call not compared with the DNA. TRBV21-1 is noted as a pseudogene. CDR3 length: 11 residues. CDR3 DNA: TGTGCCAATCAAACCCCGGAGGAGCAGTTCTTC. Translation gives CANQTPEEQFF.

V gene TRBV30 combines with J gene TRBJ1-2; D gene ambiguous. This CDR3 has 13 amino acids. Trimming cost V 2 bases and J 0 bases, with 7 bases left between them. In germline, CDR1 is GTSNPN, CDR2 SVGIG (reference sequence). The CDR3 DNA is TGTGCCTGGAGTCCGGGAGCTAACTATGGCTACACCTTC. Protein product: CAWSPGANYGYTF.

CDR3 loop: CASSLQDRRGREQYF. The DNA of the CDR3 is TGCGCCAGCAGCCTCCAGGACCGGAGGGGTCGGGAGCAGTACTTC. The rearrangement links TRBV4-1 to TRBJ2-7; D possibly corresponds to TRBD2 (6 bases). The CDR3 sequence is 15 residues long. The V end lost 4 bases, the J end lost 7 bases, and 20 bases lay between the germline ends. Germline V CDR1 and CDR2: MGHRA, YSYEKL.

The chain is built from TRBV11-1 and TRBJ2-3; 7 nucleotides match TRBD2. This CDR3 contains 16 residues. The V and J ends lost 2 bases and 2 bases, in that order; junction bases with no gene match: 7. Germline V CDR1 and CDR2: SGHAT, FQDESV (reference sequence). This CDR3 reads CASSLSPGGITDTQYF. CDR3 sequence (DNA): TGTGCCAGCAGCTTATCCCCGGGGGGAATCACAGATACGCAGTATTTT. Variable domain in full (rest from reference TRBV11-1 and TRBJ2-3): EAEVAQSPRYKITEKSQAVAFWCDPISGHATLYWYRQILGQGPELLVQFQDESVVDDSQLPKDRFSAERLKGVDSTLKIQPAELGDSAMYLCASSLSPGGITDTQYFGPGTRLTVL.

The chain couples TRBV4-1 to TRBJ1-2; D possibly corresponds to TRBD1 (6 bases). Looked up from germline, CDR1 is MGHRA and CDR2 is YSYEKL. V lost 0 bases and J 2 bases, leaving 13 bases between the germline ends. The CDR3 is 16 amino acids. CDR3 residues: CASSQDSAGVNYGYTF. The CDR3 DNA reads as TGCGCCAGCAGCCAAGATTCGGCAGGGGTCAACTATGGCTACACCTTC.